This T cell receptor (beta chain) derives from a study of cytotoxic CD8 clonotypes in ibrutinib-treated CLL. On the study more broadly: Response samples were drawn at a median of about eleven months of treatment, range 6 to 36.

With sequencing, the targeted depth ranged from 1 in 200,000 to 1 in 1 million T cells. Profiled with immunoSEQ multiplex PCR; TCRdb holds only in-frame clones, not every one. The table shows approximately 7,000 clones, with roughly three quarters occurring only once. Findings and caveats of the study: Treatment left the uncommon public clonotypes either contracted or stable in frequency.

As input for TCR beta libraries, around 2.1 micrograms of genomic DNA came from cryopreserved PBMCs. This clone was detected once. Its antigen remains unidentified. The V end was cut by 0 bases, the J end by 0 bases, with 16 bases between. This CDR3 region has 18 residues. In germline, CDR1 is SGHRS, CDR2 YFSETQ. The chain carries TRBV5-1 and TRBJ1-5; tentatively, D is TRBD1 (6 bases). The material sequenced was PBMCs, taken before ibrutinib treatment. The clonotype was recovered from a human donor with chronic lymphocytic leukemia. The CDR3 here is CASSLALRDTYSNQPQHF. The DNA for the CDR3 is TGCGCCAGCAGCTTGGCCCTCCGGGACACCTATAGCAATCAGCCCCAGCATTTT. Full variable domain (missing parts from reference TRBV5-1 and TRBJ1-5): KAGVTQTPRYLIKTRGQQVTLSCSPISGHRSVSWYQQTPGQGLQFLFEYFSETQRNKGNFPGRFSGRQFSNSRSEMNVSTLELGDSALYLCASSLALRDTYSNQPQHFGDGTRLSIL.